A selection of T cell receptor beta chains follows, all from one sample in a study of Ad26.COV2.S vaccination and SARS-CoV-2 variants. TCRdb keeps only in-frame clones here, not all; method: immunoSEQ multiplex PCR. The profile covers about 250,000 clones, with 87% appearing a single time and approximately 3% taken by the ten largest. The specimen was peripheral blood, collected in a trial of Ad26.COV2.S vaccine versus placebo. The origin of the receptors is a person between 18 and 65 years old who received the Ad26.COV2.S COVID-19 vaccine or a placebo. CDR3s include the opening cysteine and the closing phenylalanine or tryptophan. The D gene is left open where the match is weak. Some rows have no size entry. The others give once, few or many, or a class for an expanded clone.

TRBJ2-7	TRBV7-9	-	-	TGTGCCAGCAGCTTAGAGGGGCCCTACGAGCAGTACTTC	CASSLEGPYEQYF
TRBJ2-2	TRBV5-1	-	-	TGCGCCAGCAAACCGGGACCCAACACCGGGGAGCTGTTTTTT	CASKPGPNTGELFF
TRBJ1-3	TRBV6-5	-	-	TGTGCCAGCACTCGGGGATACTCTGGAAACACCATATATTTT	CASTRGYSGNTIYF
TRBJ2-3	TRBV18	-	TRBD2	TGTGCCAGCTCCGGGACTAGGGAAAATACGCAGTATTTT	CASSGTRENTQYF
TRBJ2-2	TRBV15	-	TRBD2	TGTGCCACCAGCAGAGATCGTGGACTAGCGACCGGGGAGCTGTTTTTT	CATSRDRGLATGELFF
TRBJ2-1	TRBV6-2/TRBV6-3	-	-	TGTGCCAGCAGTTACTGGCTTTACAATGAGCAGTTCTTC	CASSYWLYNEQFF
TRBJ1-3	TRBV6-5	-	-	TGTGCCAGCACCACAGATAACTCTGGAAACACCATATATTTT	CASTTDNSGNTIYF
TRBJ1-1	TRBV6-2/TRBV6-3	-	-	TGTGCCAGCAGTTATACAGGGTTCACTGAAGCTTTCTTT	CASSYTGFTEAFF
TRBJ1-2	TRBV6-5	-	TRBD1	TGTGCCAGCGGCGACAGGGGGCGCGGAGGCTACACCTTC	CASGDRGRGGYTF
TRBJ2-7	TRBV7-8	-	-	TGTGCCAGCAGCTCCCGGACCGTGTCCTACGAGCAGTACTTC	CASSSRTVSYEQYF
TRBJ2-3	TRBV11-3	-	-	TGTGCCAGCAGCTTAGACAGCACAGATACGCAGTATTTT	CASSLDSTDTQYF
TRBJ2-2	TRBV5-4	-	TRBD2	TGTGCCAGCAGCTTCGGACTAGCGGGAGGAAACACCGGGGAGCTGTTTTTT	CASSFGLAGGNTGELFF
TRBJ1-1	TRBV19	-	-	TGTGCCAGTAGTATAGTCGTTGGGGGGGGGAACACTGAAGCTTTCTTT	CASSIVVGGGNTEAFF
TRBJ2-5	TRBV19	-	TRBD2	TGTGCCAGTAGTATAGACGGGAGGGCCGGGGAGACCCAGTACTTC	CASSIDGRAGETQYF
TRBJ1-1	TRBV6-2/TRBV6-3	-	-	TGTGCCAGCAGTTTCACGGACGGGAACACTGAAGCTTTCTTT	CASSFTDGNTEAFF
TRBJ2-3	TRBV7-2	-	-	TGTGCCAGCAGCCATATGACATGGGGCCTCACAGATACGCAGTATTTT	CASSHMTWGLTDTQYF
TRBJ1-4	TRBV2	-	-	TGTGCCAGCAGTGGTCGGTTAGGGAATGAAAAACTGTTTTTT	CASSGRLGNEKLFF
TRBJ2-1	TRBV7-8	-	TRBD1	TGTGCCAGCAGCTTAGTATCGGGACAGGGGGCTTTTTATGAGCAGTTCTTC	CASSLVSGQGAFYEQFF
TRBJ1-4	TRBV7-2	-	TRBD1	TGTGCCAGCAGCTCACAGGGGTTTGAAAAACTGTTTTTT	CASSSQGFEKLFF
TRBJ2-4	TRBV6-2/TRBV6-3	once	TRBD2	TGTGCCAGCAGTTACTCGGTCCTAGCGGGGGGGCTAGCCAAAAACATTCAGTACTTC	CASSYSVLAGGLAKNIQYF
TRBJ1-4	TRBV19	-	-	TGTGCCAGTAGTTCCAGGGGTTTTGGCGAAAAACTGTTTTTT	CASSSRGFGEKLFF
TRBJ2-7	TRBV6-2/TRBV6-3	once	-	TGTGCCAGCAGTTACATGACAGTAACCGAGCAGTACTTC	CASSYMTVTEQYF
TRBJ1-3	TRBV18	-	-	TGTGCCAGCTCACCAAGGGGCCAGAGCTCTGGAAACACCATATATTTT	CASSPRGQSSGNTIYF
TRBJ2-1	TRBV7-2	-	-	TGTGCCAGCAGCTTAGGCCCTAGCTCCTTCTCCTACAATGAGCAGTTCTTC	CASSLGPSSFSYNEQFF
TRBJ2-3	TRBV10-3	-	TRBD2	TGTGCCATCAGGAGCGGGGCTAGCACAGATACGCAGTATTTT	CAIRSGASTDTQYF
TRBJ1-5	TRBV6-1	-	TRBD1	TGTGCCAGCAGTGAAGCATTAAGGGGGCGGATAACGGGCAATCAGCCCCAGCATTTT	CASSEALRGRITGNQPQHF
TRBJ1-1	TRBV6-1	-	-	TGTGCCAGCAGTGAAGTGGGGGGCCTAGTTGGAGCTTTCTTT	CASSEVGGLVGAFF
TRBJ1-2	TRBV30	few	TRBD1	TGTGCCTGGCGCCGGGACAGGGGCAAAGATAACTATGGCTACACCTTC	CAWRRDRGKDNYGYTF